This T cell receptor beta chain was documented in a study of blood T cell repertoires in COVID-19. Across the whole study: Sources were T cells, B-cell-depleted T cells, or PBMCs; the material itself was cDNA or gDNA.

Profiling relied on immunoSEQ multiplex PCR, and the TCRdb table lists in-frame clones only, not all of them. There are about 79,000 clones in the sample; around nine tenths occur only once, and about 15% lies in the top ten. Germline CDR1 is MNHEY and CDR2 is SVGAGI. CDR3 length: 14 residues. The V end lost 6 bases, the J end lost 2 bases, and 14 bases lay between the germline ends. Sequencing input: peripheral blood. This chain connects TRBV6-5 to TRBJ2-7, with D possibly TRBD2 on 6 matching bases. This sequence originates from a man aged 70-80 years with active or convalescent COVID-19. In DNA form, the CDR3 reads TGTGCCAGCAGCGCACCGGGACTGACCTACGAGCAGTACTTC. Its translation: CASSAPGLTYEQYF.